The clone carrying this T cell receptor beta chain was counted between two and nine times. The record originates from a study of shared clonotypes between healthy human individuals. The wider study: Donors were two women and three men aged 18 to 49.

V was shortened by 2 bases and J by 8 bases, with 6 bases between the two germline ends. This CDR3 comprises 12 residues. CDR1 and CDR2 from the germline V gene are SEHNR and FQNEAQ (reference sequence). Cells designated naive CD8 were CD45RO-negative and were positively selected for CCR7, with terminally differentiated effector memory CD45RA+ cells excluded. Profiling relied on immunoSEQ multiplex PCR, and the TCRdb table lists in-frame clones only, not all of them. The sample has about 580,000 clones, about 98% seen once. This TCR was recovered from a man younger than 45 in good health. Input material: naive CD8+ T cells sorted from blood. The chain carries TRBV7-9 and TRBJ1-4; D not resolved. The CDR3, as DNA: TGTGCCAGCAGCTTAAGTGGCGAAAAACTGTTTTTT. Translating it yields CASSLSGEKLFF. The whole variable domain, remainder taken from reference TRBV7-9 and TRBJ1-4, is DTGVSQNPRHKITKRGQNVTFRCDPISEHNRLYWYRQTLGQGPEFLTYFQNEAQLEKSRLLSDRFSAERPKGSFSTLEIQRTEQGDSAMYLCASSLSGEKLFFGSGTQLSVL.